Listed below are T cell receptor beta chains from one sample, sequenced in a study of beta chain features in type 1 diabetes. TCRdb's copy holds only in-frame clones and misses some; the assay was immunoSEQ multiplex PCR. The sample gives 350,000 to 450,000 clones, about 15% of which show up once; approximately 0.019% is in the top ten. What was sequenced was naive CD4+ T cells from blood. The source is a woman aged 18-30 years in good health. Both conserved end residues are part of each CDR3. D genes are given only for firm matches. Expanded clones are given a class, and other clones once, few, many or no size at all.

v_gene: TRBV27
d_gene: -
j_gene: TRBJ1-4
abundance: -
CDR3nt: TGTGCCAGCAGTTTATTGTCGGTCTCTAATGAAAAACTGTTTTTT
CDR3aa: CASSLLSVSNEKLFF

v_gene: TRBV9
d_gene: -
j_gene: TRBJ1-5
abundance: -
CDR3nt: TGTGCCAGCAGCCTGGGAGGTCTCAGCAATCAGCCCCAGCATTTT
CDR3aa: CASSLGGLSNQPQHF

v_gene: TRBV30
d_gene: -
j_gene: TRBJ1-5
abundance: once
CDR3nt: TGTGCCTGGAGTGTCCGGGGGGTTCAGCCCCAGCATTTT
CDR3aa: CAWSVRGVQPQHF

v_gene: TRBV21-1
d_gene: -
j_gene: TRBJ2-4
abundance: few
CDR3nt: TGTGCCAGCAGCGCGCGCCATGTGGGGAGGGCCTGGTTGAACATTCAGTACTTC
CDR3aa: CASSARHVGRAWLNIQYF

v_gene: TRBV7-6
d_gene: TRBD2
j_gene: TRBJ2-2
abundance: -
CDR3nt: TGTGCCAGCAGCAGGGGGCGGCTAGCGGGAGGAGAAACCGGGGAGCTGTTTTTT
CDR3aa: CASSRGRLAGGETGELFF

v_gene: TRBV7-9
d_gene: -
j_gene: TRBJ2-3
abundance: few
CDR3nt: TGTGCCCGGGGGGCGGTCACAGATACGCAGTATTTT
CDR3aa: CARGAVTDTQYF

v_gene: TRBV20-1
d_gene: -
j_gene: TRBJ2-3
abundance: -
CDR3nt: TGCAGTGCTGGACCCCAGGGTACGCAGTATTTT
CDR3aa: CSAGPQGTQYF

v_gene: TRBV7-8
d_gene: TRBD2
j_gene: TRBJ2-2
abundance: -
CDR3nt: TGTGCCAGCAGCCGTCGGACTAGCCTGAACACCGGGGAGCTGTTTTTT
CDR3aa: CASSRRTSLNTGELFF

v_gene: TRBV6-5
d_gene: -
j_gene: TRBJ2-7
abundance: few
CDR3nt: TGTGCCAGCAGTTACCGGTCCTCCTACGAGCAGTACTTC
CDR3aa: CASSYRSSYEQYF

v_gene: TRBV7-2
d_gene: TRBD1
j_gene: TRBJ1-1
abundance: few
CDR3nt: TGTGCCAGCAGCCCATACGGGGGACAGGGCCCTGAAGCTTTCTTT
CDR3aa: CASSPYGGQGPEAFF

v_gene: TRBV6-5
d_gene: TRBD1
j_gene: TRBJ1-2
abundance: -
CDR3nt: TGTGCCAGCACCAGGACAGGGTCGAACTATGGCTACACCTTC
CDR3aa: CASTRTGSNYGYTF